The next 14 T cell receptor beta chains were all read from a single sample in a study of cytomegalovirus exposure and HLA in healthy donors. 60 Vbeta and 13 Jbeta primers were used in PCR. TCRdb keeps only in-frame clones here, not all; method: immunoSEQ multiplex PCR. This sample has about 110,000 clones, with over 75% found just once. The source material was PBMCs. The receptors shown here come from a man aged 25-45 years in good health and CMV-seropositive.

The J gene is TRBJ2-7, the V gene TRBV6-5; 7 bases agree with TRBD1. CDR3 length equals 14 residues. V gave up 4 bases and J gave up 3 bases; unmatched junction bases: 6. Germline CDR1 reads MNHEY; CDR2 reads SVGAGI. The CDR3 region is CASSSGQLVYEQYF. The CDR3 nucleotides read TGTGCCAGCAGTTCGGGACAGCTAGTCTACGAGCAGTACTTC.

This chain uses TRBV10-2 with TRBJ1-1; 7 nucleotides agree with TRBD1. CDR1 and CDR2 from the germline V gene are WSHSY and SAAADI. J was trimmed by 10 bases and V by 2 bases; bases with no gene match: 16. The CDR3 length is 16 residues. CDR3 in amino acids: CASSETGTAYSPRAFF. For the CDR3, the DNA is TGCGCCAGCAGTGAGACCGGGACAGCCTATTCCCCTCGAGCTTTCTTT.

This clone showed up just a few times. The chain uses TRBV7-9 and TRBJ1-2; D might be TRBD1 (5 bases). This CDR3 contains 12 residues. CDR1 SEHNR and CDR2 FQNEAQ come from the germline V gene (reference sequence). The CDR3 DNA follows: TGTTCCACCGGGAGCCAGGGATATGGCTACACCTTC. This translates into CSTGSQGYGYTF.

The chain links TRBV5-1 to TRBJ1-1; TRBD1 matches 8 bases. Germline CDR1 and CDR2: SGHRS and YFSETQ. CDR3 length: 15 residues. With V trimmed by 4 bases and J by 4 bases, 9 bases remained unmatched. This CDR3 is CASSLGQGQGTEAFF. In DNA, the CDR3 is TGCGCCAGCAGCCTCGGACAGGGTCAAGGCACTGAAGCTTTCTTT. Full variable domain (outside the CDR3, taken from reference TRBV5-1 and TRBJ1-1): KAGVTQTPRYLIKTRGQQVTLSCSPISGHRSVSWYQQTPGQGLQFLFEYFSETQRNKGNFPGRFSGRQFSNSRSEMNVSTLELGDSALYLCASSLGQGQGTEAFFGQGTRLTVV.

This rearrangement joins TRBV29-1 to TRBJ1-1; perhaps TRBD1 as D (5 bases). This CDR3 contains 13 residues. Germline V gene sequence: CDR1 SQVTM, CDR2 ANQGSEA. Trimming pared 6 bases from V and 5 bases from J, leaving 16 bases between. CDR3 nucleotide sequence: TGCAGCGTGCGGTTGGGGGAGGGAACTGAAGCTTTCTTT. This encodes CSVRLGEGTEAFF.

About this clone itself: Compared with germline, one end of the junction differs, possibly owing to a read error. J is TRBJ2-7 and V is TRBV6-1; 7 bases fit TRBD2. The CDR3 consists of 15 residues. Germline CDR1 reads MNHNS; CDR2 reads SASEGT. As DNA, the CDR3 is TGTGCCAGCAGGGAAGAGGGAGGGGTCGTCTACGAGCAGTACTTC. Amino acids: CASREEGGVVYEQYF.

The rearrangement joins TRBV5-1 to TRBJ1-2, with TRBD1 identical over 9 bases. The ends lost 3 bases at V and 2 bases at J; junction bases unmatched: 5. Germline loops: CDR1 SGHRS, CDR2 YFSETQ. The length of the CDR3 is 15 residues. In DNA form, the CDR3 reads TGCGCCAGCAGCTCTCCAGGGACAGGGAACTATGGCTACACCTTC. Translating it yields CASSSPGTGNYGYTF.

This clone was seen a few times. The chain is built from TRBV6-5 and TRBJ2-7; the match to TRBD1 covers 10 bases. In germline, CDR1 is MNHEY, CDR2 SVGAGI. V lost 0 bases to trimming and J lost 3 bases; unmatched junction nucleotides: 2. This CDR3 comprises 15 residues. Written as DNA, the CDR3 is TGTGCCAGCAGTTACTCGGGGACAGGGGTCTACGAGCAGTACTTC. Protein product: CASSYSGTGVYEQYF.

J is TRBJ2-5 and V is TRBV5-1, with 10 nucleotides matching TRBD2. The CDR3 runs to 14 residues. Germline CDR1 reads SGHRS; CDR2 reads YFSETQ. V was clipped by 3 bases and J by 2 bases; unmatched bases: 1. In nucleotides, the CDR3 is TGCGCCAGCAGCTATAGCGGGGGGCAAGAGACCCAGTACTTC. Its translation: CASSYSGGQETQYF.

This chain joins TRBV25-1 and TRBJ2-2; 10 positions match TRBD2. This CDR3 has 17 amino acids. Germline CDR1 is MGHDK and CDR2 is SYGVNS. V gave up 4 bases and J gave up 2 bases; unmatched junction bases: 7. The DNA of the CDR3 is TGTGCCAGCAGTGCTAATCTAGCGGGGGAAAACACCGGGGAGCTGTTTTTT. Its translation: CASSANLAGENTGELFF.

J is TRBJ1-2 and V is TRBV2, with TRBD1 matching 7 bases. Germline values: CDR1 SNHLY, CDR2 FYNNEI. The trim removed 4 bases at V and 6 bases at J, leaving 5 bases unmatched. The CDR3 totals 13 residues. The CDR3 DNA reads TGTGCCAGCAGTGTAATGACAGGGAATGGCTACACCTTC. This codes for CASSVMTGNGYTF.

This clone has only a few counts. The chain couples TRBV10-2 to TRBJ2-7, with D possibly matching TRBD1 (6 bases). The V gene's germline CDR1 is WSHSY and CDR2 SAAADI. Trimming left V 6 bases short and J 4 bases short, with 10 bases between. The CDR3 runs to 12 residues. The CDR3 sequence: CASSSQGYEQYF. CDR3 DNA sequence: TGCGCCAGCAGCAGTCAGGGGTACGAGCAGTACTTC.

The chain has TRBV7-2 and TRBJ1-4; 7 bases are a match to TRBD1. Unmatched junction bases numbered 8, after V lost 5 bases and J lost 8 bases. Germline V gene data show CDR1 as SGHTA and CDR2 as FQGNSA. CDR3 length: 14 amino acids. The CDR3 spells CASSPNRGGEKLFF. The DNA for the CDR3 is TGTGCCAGCAGCCCCAACAGGGGTGGAGAAAAACTGTTTTTT. The variable domain in full, with the rest retrieved from reference TRBV7-2 and TRBJ1-4, is GAGVSQSPSNKVTEKGKDVELRCDPISGHTALYWYRQSLGQGLEFLIYFQGNSAPDKSGLPSDRFSAERTGGSVSTLTIQRTQQEDSAVYLCASSPNRGGEKLFFGSGTQLSVL.

The V call is TRBV7-8, the J call TRBJ2-7; TRBD2 aligns across 12 bases. After removal of 5 bases from V and 0 bases from J, the junction contained 5 bases not matched to a gene. CDR1 is SGHVS, CDR2 FQNEAQ, per germline. The CDR3 sequence is 16 residues long. This CDR3 reads CASSERGLAGSYEQYF. CDR3 in DNA: TGTGCCAGCAGCGAAAGGGGACTAGCGGGCTCCTACGAGCAGTACTTC.